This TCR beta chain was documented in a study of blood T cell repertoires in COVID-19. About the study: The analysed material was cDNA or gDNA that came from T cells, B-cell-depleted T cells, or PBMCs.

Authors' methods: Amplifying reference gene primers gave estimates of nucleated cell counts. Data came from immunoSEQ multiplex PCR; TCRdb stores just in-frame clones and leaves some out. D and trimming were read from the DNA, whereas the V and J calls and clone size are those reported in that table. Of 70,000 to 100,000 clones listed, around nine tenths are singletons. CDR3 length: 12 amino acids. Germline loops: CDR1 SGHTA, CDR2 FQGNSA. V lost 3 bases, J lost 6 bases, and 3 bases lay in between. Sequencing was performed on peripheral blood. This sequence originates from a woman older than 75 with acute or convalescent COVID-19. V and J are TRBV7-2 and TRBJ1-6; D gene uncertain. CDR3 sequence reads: CASSFFNSPLHF. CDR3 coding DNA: TGTGCCAGCAGCTTCTTTAATTCACCCCTCCACTTT.